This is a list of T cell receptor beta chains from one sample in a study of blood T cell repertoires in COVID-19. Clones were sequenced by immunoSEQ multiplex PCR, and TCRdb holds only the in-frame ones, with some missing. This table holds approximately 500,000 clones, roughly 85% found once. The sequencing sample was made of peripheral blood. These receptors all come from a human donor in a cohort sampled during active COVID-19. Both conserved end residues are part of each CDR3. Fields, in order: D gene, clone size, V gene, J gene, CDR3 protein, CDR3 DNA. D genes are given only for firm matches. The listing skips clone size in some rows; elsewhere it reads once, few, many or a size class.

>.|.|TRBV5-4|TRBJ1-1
CASSLGTGYTEAFF
TGTGCCAGCAGCTTGGGAACGGGTTACACTGAAGCTTTCTTT
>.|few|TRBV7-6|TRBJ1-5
CASSPNRDQPQHF
TGTGCCAGCAGCCCCAACAGGGACCAGCCCCAGCATTTT
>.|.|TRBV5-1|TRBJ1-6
CASSLSGRSPLHF
TGCGCCAGCAGCTTGTCAGGGCGGTCACCCCTCCACTTT
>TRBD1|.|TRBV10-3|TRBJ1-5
CAISGGQGADQPQHF
TGTGCCATCAGCGGCGGACAGGGGGCTGATCAGCCCCAGCATTTT
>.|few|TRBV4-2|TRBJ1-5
CASSQGEGQPQHF
TGTGCCAGCAGCCAGGGAGAGGGTCAGCCCCAGCATTTT
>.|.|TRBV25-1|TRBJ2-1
CASSEYNFGDEQFF
TGTGCCAGCAGTGAATATAATTTCGGGGATGAGCAGTTCTTC
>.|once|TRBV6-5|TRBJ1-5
CASSRQKSNQPQHF
TGTGCCAGCAGTCGACAGAAATCCAATCAGCCCCAGCATTTT
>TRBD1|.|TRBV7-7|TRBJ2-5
CASSPGTGAETQYF
TGTGCTAGCAGCCCCGGGACAGGGGCAGAGACCCAGTACTTC
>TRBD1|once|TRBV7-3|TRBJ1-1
CASSFQGAAKTEAFF
TGTGCCAGCAGCTTCCAGGGGGCGGCTAAGACTGAAGCTTTCTTT
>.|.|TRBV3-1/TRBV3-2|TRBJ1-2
CASSPPRGTYGYTF
TGTGCCAGCAGCCCGCCCCGGGGTACTTATGGCTACACCTTC
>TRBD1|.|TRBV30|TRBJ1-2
CAWSRKGAGGYTF
TGTGCCTGGAGCCGAAAGGGGGCCGGTGGCTACACCTTC
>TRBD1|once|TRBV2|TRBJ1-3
CASSWDRKSGNTIYF
TGTGCCAGCAGTTGGGACAGGAAGTCTGGAAACACCATATATTTT
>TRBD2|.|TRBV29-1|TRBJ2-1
CSVGGLAGNEQFF
TGCAGCGTGGGGGGACTAGCGGGCAATGAGCAGTTCTTC
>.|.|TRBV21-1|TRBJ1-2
CASSKGNRGIRMCGYTF
TGTGCCAGCAGCAAAGGAAACAGGGGGATAAGGATGTGTGGCTACACCTTC
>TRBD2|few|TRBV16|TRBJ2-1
CASSWEGEQFF
TGTGCCAGCAGCTGGGAGGGTGAGCAGTTCTTC
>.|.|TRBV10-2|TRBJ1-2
CASSETGREGYGYTF
TGCGCCAGCAGTGAGACTGGACGGGAGGGATATGGCTACACCTTC
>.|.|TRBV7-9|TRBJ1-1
CASSPRRVDSTEAFF
TGTGCCAGCAGCCCCAGGAGGGTTGACAGCACTGAAGCTTTCTTT
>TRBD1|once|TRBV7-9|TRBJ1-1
CASSVGQGGAFF
TGTGCCAGCAGCGTTGGACAGGGGGGTGCTTTCTTT
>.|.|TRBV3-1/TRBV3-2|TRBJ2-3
CASSQDSARGTDTQYF
TGTGCCAGCAGCCAAGATTCAGCCAGAGGTACAGATACGCAGTATTTT
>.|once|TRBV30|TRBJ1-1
CAWSQADEAFF
TGTGCCTGGAGTCAGGCAGATGAAGCTTTCTTT
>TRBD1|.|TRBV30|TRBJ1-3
CAWGTAFSGNTIYF
TGTGCCTGGGGGACAGCTTTCTCTGGAAACACCATATATTTT
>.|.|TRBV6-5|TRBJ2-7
CASSYAAEQYF
TGTGCCAGCAGTTATGCGGCCGAGCAGTACTTC